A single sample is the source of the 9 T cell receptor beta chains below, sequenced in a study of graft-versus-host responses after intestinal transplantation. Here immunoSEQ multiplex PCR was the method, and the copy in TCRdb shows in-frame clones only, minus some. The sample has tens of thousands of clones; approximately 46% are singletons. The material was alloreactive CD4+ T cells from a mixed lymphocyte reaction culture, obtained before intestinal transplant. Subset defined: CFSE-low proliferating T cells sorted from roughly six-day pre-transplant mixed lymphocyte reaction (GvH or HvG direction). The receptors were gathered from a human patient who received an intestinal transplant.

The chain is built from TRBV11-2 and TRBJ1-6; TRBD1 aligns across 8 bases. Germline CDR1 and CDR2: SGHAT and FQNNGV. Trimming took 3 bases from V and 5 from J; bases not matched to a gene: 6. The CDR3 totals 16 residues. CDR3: CASSLPGTGNNSPLHF. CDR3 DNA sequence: TGTGCCAGCAGCTTGCCCGGGACAGGTAATAATTCACCCCTCCACTTT.

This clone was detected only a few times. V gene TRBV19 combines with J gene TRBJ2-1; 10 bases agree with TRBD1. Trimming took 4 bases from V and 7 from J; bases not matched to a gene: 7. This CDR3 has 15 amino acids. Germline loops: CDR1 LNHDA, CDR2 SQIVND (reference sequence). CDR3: CASSTSGQGINEQFF. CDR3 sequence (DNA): TGTGCCAGTAGTACCTCGGGACAGGGGATTAATGAGCAGTTCTTC.

The CDR3 spells CATLGGTEAFF. The CDR3, as DNA: TGTGCCACCCTGGGGGGTACTGAAGCTTTCTTT. The chain is built from TRBV19 and TRBJ1-1; D possibly corresponds to TRBD1 (5 bases). This CDR3 contains 11 residues. Germline CDR1 and CDR2: LNHDA and SQIVND (reference sequence). The V and J ends lost 10 bases and 5 bases respectively, with 11 bases between them.

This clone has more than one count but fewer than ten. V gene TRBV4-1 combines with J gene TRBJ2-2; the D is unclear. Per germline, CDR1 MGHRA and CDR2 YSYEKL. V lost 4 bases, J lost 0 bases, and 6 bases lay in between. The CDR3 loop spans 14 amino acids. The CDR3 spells CASSPPANTGELFF. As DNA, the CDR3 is TGCGCCAGCAGCCCCCCGGCGAACACCGGGGAGCTGTTTTTT.

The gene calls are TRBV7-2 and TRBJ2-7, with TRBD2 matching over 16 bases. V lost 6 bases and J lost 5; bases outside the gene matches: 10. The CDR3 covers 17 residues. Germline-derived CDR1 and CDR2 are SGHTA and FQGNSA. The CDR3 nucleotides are TGTGCCAGCAGTTCTCCGGGACTAGCGGGGGGGTCTGACGAGCAGTACTTC. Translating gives CASSSPGLAGGSDEQYF.

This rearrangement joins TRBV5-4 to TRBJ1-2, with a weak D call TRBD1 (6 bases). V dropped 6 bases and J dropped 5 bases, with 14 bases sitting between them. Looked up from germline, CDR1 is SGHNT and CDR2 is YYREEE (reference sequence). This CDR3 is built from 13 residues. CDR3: CASTRGGEYGYTF. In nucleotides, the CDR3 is TGTGCCAGCACCCGGGGGGGCGAGTATGGCTACACCTTC.

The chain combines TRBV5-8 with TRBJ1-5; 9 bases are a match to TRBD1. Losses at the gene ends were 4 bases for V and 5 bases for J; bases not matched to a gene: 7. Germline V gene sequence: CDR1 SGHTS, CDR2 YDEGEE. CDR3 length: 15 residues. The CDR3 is CASSPGTGWDQPQHF. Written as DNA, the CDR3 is TGTGCCAGCAGCCCCGGGACAGGGTGGGATCAGCCCCAGCATTTT.

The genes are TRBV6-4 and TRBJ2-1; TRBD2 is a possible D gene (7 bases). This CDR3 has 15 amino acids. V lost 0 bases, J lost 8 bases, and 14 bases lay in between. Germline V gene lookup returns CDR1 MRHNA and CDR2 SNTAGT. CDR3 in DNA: TGTGCCAGCAGTGACTCCCCGGGGGGCCTGGATGAGCAGTTCTTC. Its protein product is CASSDSPGGLDEQFF.

The CDR3 nucleotides are TGTGCCAGCAGTGTGGGGCAGGGCGGAGAGACCCAGTACTTC. As protein: CASSVGQGGETQYF. This chain joins TRBV2 and TRBJ2-5, with TRBD1 as a possible D gene (5 bases). The length of the CDR3 is 14 residues. Per germline, CDR1 SNHLY and CDR2 FYNNEI. Trimming cost V 4 bases and J 4 bases, with 13 bases left between them. Drawing the rest from reference TRBV2 and TRBJ2-5, the complete variable domain is EPEVTQTPSHQVTQMGQEVILRCVPISNHLYFYWYRQILGQKVEFLVSFYNNEISEKSEIFDDQFSVERPDGSNFTLKIRSTKLEDSAMYFCASSVGQGGETQYFGPGTRLLVL.